The clone carrying this T cell receptor beta chain was detected ten times or more. The antigen is unknown. Amplification of the TCR beta CDR3 regions used RNA transcripts (as template). Second-round multiplex PCR came after a first-round RT-PCR that employed HTBI primers. In TCRdb, the multiplex PCR reads were re-called with MiXCR into one record per CDR3 protein. The sample includes 200,000 to 250,000 distinct CDR3 sequences, about 22% of them seen just once. These data belong to a study of Graves' ophthalmopathy and Graves' hyperthyroidism. Findings and caveats of the study: The study's model predicted ophthalmopathy progression at approximately 70% sensitivity and 72% to 85% specificity.

With 4 bases removed from V and 2 bases from J, the gap between germline ends came to 9 bases. Germline CDR1 reads SQVTM; CDR2 reads ANQGSEA. The CDR3 is made up of 12 amino acids. This sequence was found in a woman aged 50 to 60 with Graves' ophthalmopathy. Sequenced sample: peripheral blood. The rearrangement uses TRBV29-1 and TRBJ2-7, with D perhaps matching TRBD1 (6 bases). DNA for the CDR3: TGCAGCGTTGTCGGGGACACCTACGAGCAGTACTTC. Its translation is CSVVGDTYEQYF.